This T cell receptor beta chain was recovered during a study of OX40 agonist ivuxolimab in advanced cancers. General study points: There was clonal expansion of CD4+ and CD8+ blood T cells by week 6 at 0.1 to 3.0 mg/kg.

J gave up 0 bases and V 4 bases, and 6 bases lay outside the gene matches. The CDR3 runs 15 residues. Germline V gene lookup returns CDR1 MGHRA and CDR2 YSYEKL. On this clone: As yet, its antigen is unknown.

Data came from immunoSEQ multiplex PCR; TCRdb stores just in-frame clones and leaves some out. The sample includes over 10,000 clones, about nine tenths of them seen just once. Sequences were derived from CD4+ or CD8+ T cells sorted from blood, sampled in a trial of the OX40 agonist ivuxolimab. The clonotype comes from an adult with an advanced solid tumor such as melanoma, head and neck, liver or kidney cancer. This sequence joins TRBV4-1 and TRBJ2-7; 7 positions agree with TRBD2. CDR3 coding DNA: TGCGCCAGCAGCCGGCAGAGCGGGGACTCCTACGAGCAGTACTTC. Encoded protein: CASSRQSGDSYEQYF.